Listed below are T cell receptor beta chains from one sample, sequenced in a study of T cells in Graves' hyperthyroidism and ophthalmopathy. TCRdb re-analysed the multiplex PCR reads in MiXCR, keeping a single row per CDR3 protein. The table lists approximately 620,000 distinct CDR3 sequences, about 15% of them singletons. The sequenced sample consisted of blood. The receptors shown here come from a woman aged 25 to 39 with Graves' hyperthyroidism that later progressed to Graves' ophthalmopathy. The CDR3 runs from the conserved cysteine through the conserved F or W. The order of the fields is V gene, D gene, J gene, clone size, CDR3 protein, CDR3 DNA. D genes are given only for firm matches. Where a row states a size, it is once, few, many or the class of an expanded clone; other rows omit it.

TRBV19	TRBD1	TRBJ1-1	NA	CASSTQTGEAFF	TGTGCCAGTAGTACCCAGACAGGGGAAGCTTTCTTT
TRBV2	TRBD2	TRBJ2-7	NA	CASSEWTSGLYEQYF	TGTGCCAGCAGTGAGTGGACTAGCGGGCTCTACGAGCAGTACTTC
TRBV11-2	NA	TRBJ1-2	many	CASSLDRSPYGYTF	TGTGCCAGCAGCTTAGATCGAAGTCCCTATGGCTACACCTTC
TRBV27	NA	TRBJ1-1	many	CASSFERGTEAFF	TGTGCCAGCAGTTTCGAAAGGGGGACTGAAGCTTTCTTT
TRBV28	TRBD1	TRBJ2-7	few	CASGDRDFEQYF	TGTGCCAGCGGCGACAGGGATTTCGAGCAGTACTTC
TRBV12-3/TRBV12-4	TRBD2	TRBJ2-7	NA	CASSPSGRAGSYEQYF	TGTGCCAGCAGTCCTAGCGGGAGGGCCGGGTCCTACGAGCAGTACTTC
TRBV6-1	TRBD2	TRBJ2-1	many	CASSSLLAGVGNEQFF	TGTGCCAGCAGTTCCCTACTAGCGGGAGTCGGCAATGAGCAGTTCTTC
TRBV4-1	TRBD1	TRBJ1-3	many	CASSPLGRGPGNTIYF	TGCGCCAGCAGCCCCTTGGGGAGGGGGCCTGGAAACACCATATATTTT
TRBV6-1	TRBD1	TRBJ2-2	NA	CASSGGQKIGELFF	TGTGCCAGCAGTGGGGGACAGAAAATCGGGGAGCTGTTTTTT
TRBV20-1	TRBD1	TRBJ2-3	many	CSARNRDRVFTDTQYF	TGCAGTGCTAGGAACCGGGACAGGGTCTTCACAGATACGCAGTATTTT
TRBV16	NA	TRBJ1-1	few	CASSQSPGMNTEAFF	TGTGCCAGCAGCCAATCGCCAGGGATGAACACTGAAGCTTTCTTT
TRBV27	TRBD1	TRBJ2-7	many	CASSFQGARSDEQYF	TGTGCCAGCAGTTTCCAGGGGGCGCGTTCGGACGAGCAGTACTTC
TRBV20-1	TRBD2	TRBJ2-7	many	CSAMVGLAGDEQYF	TGCAGTGCTATGGTCGGGCTAGCGGGAGACGAGCAGTACTTC
TRBV3-1	NA	TRBJ2-7	many	CASSRMLVPSSYEQYF	TGTGCCAGCAGCCGGATGCTAGTTCCTAGCTCCTACGAGCAGTACTTC
TRBV18	NA	TRBJ1-4	NA	CASSPYVEGEKLFF	TGTGCCAGCTCACCTTACGTCGAGGGCGAAAAACTGTTTTTT
TRBV5-1	NA	TRBJ1-4	NA	CASSLGYNEKLFF	TGCGCCAGCAGCTTGGGCTATAATGAAAAACTGTTTTTT
TRBV5-1	TRBD2	TRBJ2-3	many	CASSDTGAGDPRGTDTQYF	TGCGCCAGCAGTGACACGGGCGCGGGAGATCCCCGAGGCACAGATACGCAGTATTTT
TRBV13	TRBD2	TRBJ2-2	NA	CASSYPPAGVGTGELFF	TGTGCCAGCAGCTACCCCCCAGCGGGAGTGGGGACCGGGGAGCTGTTTTTT
TRBV10-3	TRBD2	TRBJ2-7	many	CAISESEREHEQYF	TGTGCCATCAGTGAGTCGGAGCGGGAACACGAGCAGTACTTC
TRBV12-3/TRBV12-4	NA	TRBJ2-7	many	CASSLRGAARYEQYF	TGTGCCAGCAGTTTAAGAGGGGCTGCCCGCTACGAGCAGTACTTC
TRBV19	NA	TRBJ1-2	many	CASNRQPGGYGYTF	TGTGCCAGTAACAGACAACCCGGTGGGTATGGCTACACCTTC
TRBV7-2	TRBD2	TRBJ2-3	many	CASSLVVSGALTDTQYF	TGTGCCAGCAGCTTAGTAGTCAGCGGGGCCCTCACAGATACGCAGTATTTT
TRBV12-3/TRBV12-4	NA	TRBJ1-1	many	CASTFMALNTEAFF	TGTGCCAGCACCTTCATGGCACTCAACACTGAAGCTTTCTTT
TRBV19	TRBD1	TRBJ1-5	many	CASSIARGQGSNQPQHF	TGTGCCAGTAGTATTGCCCGCGGACAGGGAAGCAATCAGCCCCAGCATTTT
TRBV9	NA	TRBJ2-2	NA	CASSVSVKIGELFF	TGTGCCAGCAGCGTCTCGGTTAAAATTGGGGAGCTGTTTTTT
TRBV7-9	NA	TRBJ1-4	few	CASRPTSPHSVTNEKLFF	TGTGCCAGCAGGCCTACTTCCCCCCACTCGGTCACTAATGAAAAACTGTTTTTT
TRBV19	TRBD1	TRBJ2-7	NA	CASSLTGGIDEQYF	TGTGCCAGTAGCCTGACAGGGGGTATTGACGAGCAGTACTTC